Shown below are 27 T cell receptor beta chains from a single sample sequenced in a study of T cell repertoires in cytomegalovirus infection. TCRdb reprocessed the reads with MiXCR, giving one entry per CDR3 protein. The sample includes 250,000 or so distinct CDR3 sequences, roughly 12% of them seen just once. Sequencing was performed on PBMCs. These receptors all stem from a human donor in good health (CMV status not recorded). Some clones in this sample may be carry-over from other donors' samples.

This clonotype was detected ten times or more. The chain joins TRBV7-2 to TRBJ1-1, with D uncertain. CDR3 size: 15 residues. Germline-derived CDR1 and CDR2 are SGHTA and FQGNSA. Trimming stripped 5 bases from V and 4 bases from J, with 17 bases between. The CDR3 DNA follows: TGTGCCAGCAGCCCCAGGAGCGGCCTGACCACTGAAGCTTTCTTT. Protein product: CASSPRSGLTTEAFF. The full variable domain, in which reference TRBV7-2 and TRBJ1-1 provide the parts outside the CDR3, is GAGVSQSPSNKVTEKGKDVELRCDPISGHTALYWYRQSLGQGLEFLIYFQGNSAPDKSGLPSDRFSAERTGGSVSTLTIQRTQQEDSAVYLCASSPRSGLTTEAFFGQGTRLTVV.

This clonotype has a count of ten or more. The CDR3 bases are TGTGCCAGCAGTGACCGACAGGGGGGATTCGGCGGCTACACCTTC. It translates to CASSDRQGGFGGYTF. The rearrangement links TRBV6-1 to TRBJ1-2; 9 bases agree with TRBD1. This CDR3 has 15 amino acids. Germline V gene sequence: CDR1 MNHNS, CDR2 SASEGT. J was trimmed by 8 bases and V by 3 bases; bases with no gene match: 10.

In this sample, this clonotype turned up many times. The chain joins TRBV7-2 to TRBJ2-7; 8 bases match TRBD2. Germline V CDR1 and CDR2: SGHTA, FQGNSA. V trimming: 2 bases; J trimming: 5 bases; junction bases outside the gene matches: 8. This CDR3 has 15 amino acids. The DNA of the CDR3 is TGTGCCAGCAGCTTAAAGTCGGGAGGGCCCCACGAGCAGTACTTC. Translated: CASSLKSGGPHEQYF.

This clonotype has more than one count but fewer than ten. The gene calls are TRBV3-1 and TRBJ2-1; 10 bases line up with TRBD1. Losses at the gene ends were 3 bases for V and 7 bases for J; bases not matched to a gene: 3. This CDR3 has 14 amino acids. Germline V gives CDR1 LGHDT, CDR2 YNNKEL (reference sequence). In DNA form, the CDR3 reads TGTGCCAGCAGCCACGGACAGGGGGGGAATGAGCAGTTCTTC. Translated, it gives CASSHGQGGNEQFF.

This clonotype occurred many times. The gene calls are TRBV7-2 and TRBJ1-2; no clear D gene. Germline CDR1 is SGHTA and CDR2 is FQGNSA. Trimming took off 0 bases at V and 4 bases at J, with 12 bases between the two ends. The CDR3 runs to 15 residues. The CDR3 region has the DNA TGTGCCAGCAGCTTAGCGGGGAGGGAGGCCTATGGCTACACCTTC. Translated, it gives CASSLAGREAYGYTF. Using reference TRBV7-2 and TRBJ1-2 for the parts outside the CDR3, the full variable domain is GAGVSQSPSNKVTEKGKDVELRCDPISGHTALYWYRQSLGQGLEFLIYFQGNSAPDKSGLPSDRFSAERTGGSVSTLTIQRTQQEDSAVYLCASSLAGREAYGYTFGSGTRLTVV.

Written as DNA, the CDR3 is TGTGCCAGTAGTGCGGGCCCCAAAAACATTCAGTACTTC. Its protein product is CASSAGPKNIQYF. The chain has TRBV19 and TRBJ2-4; D possibly corresponds to TRBD2 (5 bases). Germline CDR1 LNHDA, CDR2 SQIVND (reference sequence). Trimming removed 5 bases from V and 2 bases from J, with 7 bases in between. There are 13 residues in the CDR3.

This clonotype showed up many times. The chain combines TRBV7-8 with TRBJ2-1, with D uncertain. Germline-derived CDR1 and CDR2 are SGHVS and FQNEAQ. The ends were cut back, 1 base at V and 4 bases at J, with 8 bases in the middle. The CDR3 is 14 amino acids. CDR3 sequence reads: CASSLEGLYNEQFF. The CDR3 coding sequence is TGTGCCAGCAGCTTAGAAGGGTTGTACAATGAGCAGTTCTTC. The whole variable domain, remainder taken from reference TRBV7-8 and TRBJ2-1, is GAGVSQSPRYKVAKRGQDVALRCDPISGHVSLFWYQQALGQGPEFLTYFQNEAQLDKSGLPSDRFFAERPEGSVSTLKIQRTQQEDSAVYLCASSLEGLYNEQFFGPGTRLTVL.

This clonotype was seen at least ten times. This chain uses TRBV28 with TRBJ1-1, with 11 bases fitting TRBD1. Unmatched junction bases numbered 4, after V lost 2 bases and J lost 2 bases. Germline V gene sequence: CDR1 MDHEN, CDR2 SYDVKM. The CDR3 is 16 amino acids. This CDR3 reads CASSLLRTGGNTEAFF. The CDR3, as DNA: TGTGCCAGCAGTTTACTCCGGACAGGGGGCAACACTGAAGCTTTCTTT.

The chain is built from TRBV4-3 and TRBJ2-6, with 8 bases aligning to TRBD2. The CDR3 is made up of 18 amino acids. J lost 0 bases, V lost 0 bases, and 4 bases had no gene match. Germline V lookup: CDR1 LGHNA, CDR2 YSLEER. CDR3 sequence (DNA): TGCGCCAGCAGCCAAGATCTGGGACTAGGCTCTGGGGCCAACGTCCTGACTTTC. Its translation is CASSQDLGLGSGANVLTF.

This clonotype appeared many times. This chain connects TRBV12-3 or TRBV12-4 to TRBJ2-7; D unclear. Trimming shortened V by 6 bases and J by 6 bases, and 15 bases separated the two germline ends. The CDR3 covers 13 residues. The CDR3 here is CASRSPSSLEQYF. In nucleotides, the CDR3 is TGTGCCAGCAGATCCCCCTCTAGTCTCGAGCAGTACTTC.

The chain has TRBV5-1 and TRBJ2-2, with D possibly TRBD1 on 5 matching bases. V dropped 0 bases and J dropped 3 bases, with 9 bases sitting between them. The CDR3 has 15 residues. CDR1 and CDR2 (germline): SGHRS, YFSETQ. The CDR3 here is CASSLGTGHTGELFF. CDR3 nucleotides: TGCGCCAGCAGCTTGGGCACAGGACACACCGGGGAGCTGTTTTTT.

The sample holds many counts of this clonotype. CDR3 sequence (DNA): TGTGCCAGCAGCTTAGCGGTAGTAGCGGGAGTGTTCCAAGAGACCCAGTACTTC. Protein sequence: CASSLAVVAGVFQETQYF. The V and J genes are TRBV7-2 and TRBJ2-5; the match to TRBD2 covers 9 bases. The ends lost 0 bases at V and 1 base at J; junction bases unmatched: 9. Germline assignment: CDR1 SGHTA and CDR2 FQGNSA. The CDR3 extends over 18 amino acids.

This clonotype was counted at least ten times. The chain combines TRBV15 with TRBJ2-1, with no clear D. Germline CDR1 is LNHNV and CDR2 is YYDKDF (reference sequence). V shed 4 bases and J shed 3 bases, with 10 bases lying between them. There are 14 residues in the CDR3. DNA of the CDR3: TGTGCCACCAGCAAACGGCAAGACTACAATGAGCAGTTCTTC. Residues: CATSKRQDYNEQFF.

At least ten counts were recorded for this clonotype. V and J are TRBV7-2 and TRBJ2-4; D is possibly TRBD1 (5 bases). Germline CDR1 reads SGHTA; CDR2 reads FQGNSA. With 2 bases removed from V and 2 bases from J, the gap between germline ends came to 10 bases. The CDR3 runs to 15 residues. The CDR3 loop reads CASSLHDSSKNIQYF. CDR3 sequence (DNA): TGTGCCAGCAGCTTACATGACAGCTCCAAAAACATTCAGTACTTC.

This clonotype was observed a few times. The chain has TRBV19 and TRBJ1-3; 8 bases line up with TRBD1. The CDR3 has 15 residues. Germline CDR1 and CDR2: LNHDA and SQIVND (reference sequence). V lost 5 bases, J lost 1 base, and 4 bases stayed unmatched. For the CDR3, the DNA is TGTGCCAGTAGTCCCGGGACAGGATCTGGAAACACCATATATTTT. Its protein is CASSPGTGSGNTIYF.

This chain connects TRBV15 to TRBJ2-3, with 8 nucleotides matching TRBD2. With 9 bases clipped from V and 0 bases from J, the junction kept 5 bases outside the gene matches. CDR1 and CDR2 from the germline V gene are LNHNV and YYDKDF (reference sequence). This CDR3 is 14 amino acids long. The CDR3 here is CATAGAASTDTQYF. CDR3 in DNA: TGTGCCACAGCGGGGGCAGCCAGCACAGATACGCAGTATTTT.

This clonotype was detected ten times or more. This chain links TRBV7-9 with TRBJ1-5, with no clear D. The CDR3 extends over 12 amino acids. Trimming cost V 1 base and J 8 bases, with 6 bases left between them. Germline V gene data show CDR1 as SEHNR and CDR2 as FQNEAQ (reference sequence). The CDR3 nucleotides are TGTGCCAGCAGCTTAGATTGGAAGCCCCAGCATTTT. Protein: CASSLDWKPQHF.

The J gene is TRBJ2-2, the V gene TRBV28; D is perhaps TRBD2 (6 bases). V was pared by 7 bases and J by 2 bases, with 11 bases between. This CDR3 is 14 amino acids long. Germline V gene lookup returns CDR1 MDHEN and CDR2 SYDVKM. This CDR3 reads CASIGTVNTGELFF. The DNA of the CDR3 is TGTGCCAGCATCGGGACTGTTAACACCGGGGAGCTGTTTTTT.

Many counts were recorded for this clonotype. The CDR3 DNA follows: TGTGCCAGCAGTTACCCGGGACTAGGGACCTACGAGCAGTACTTC. This encodes CASSYPGLGTYEQYF. The J gene is TRBJ2-7, the V gene TRBV6-2 or TRBV6-3; 8 bases agree with TRBD2. The V gene's germline CDR1 is MNHEY and CDR2 SVGEGT. The V gene end was trimmed by 2 bases and the J gene end by 2 bases; junction bases not matched to a gene: 5. CDR3 length: 15 residues.

This clonotype was seen ten or more times. This chain uses TRBV7-7 with TRBJ2-1; TRBD1 might be the D (5 bases). V lost 2 bases and J 0 bases, leaving 11 bases between the germline ends. This CDR3 has 16 residues. Germline assignment: CDR1 SSHAT and CDR2 FNYEAQ (reference sequence). CDR3 protein: CASSLRGDSSYNEQFF. The CDR3 DNA sequence: TGTGCCAGCAGCTTAAGGGGCGACAGCTCCTACAATGAGCAGTTCTTC.

Remarks on this clonotype: This may be a read error: a much more frequent sequence differs by one nucleotide. This sequence joins TRBV4-3 and TRBJ1-2; 7 bases are a match to TRBD1. The germline CDR1 and CDR2 sequences are LGHNA and YSLEER. J was trimmed by 2 bases and V by 6 bases; bases with no gene match: 9. CDR3 length: 15 amino acids. CDR3 bases: TGCGCCAGCAGGCCGGGACAGCCAGGCAACTATGGCTACACCTTC. It specifies CASRPGQPGNYGYTF.

This clonotype was counted at least ten times. The chain links TRBV7-2 to TRBJ2-2; D perhaps matches TRBD2 (5 bases). Trimming took off 1 base at V and 2 bases at J, with 11 bases between the two ends. Germline CDR1 SGHTA, CDR2 FQGNSA. The CDR3 contains 16 residues. CDR3 nucleotides: TGTGCCAGCAGCTTAGAGGCTAGCAGTAACACCGGGGAGCTGTTTTTT. Translated, it gives CASSLEASSNTGELFF. Full variable domain (remainder filled in from reference TRBV7-2 and TRBJ2-2): GAGVSQSPSNKVTEKGKDVELRCDPISGHTALYWYRQSLGQGLEFLIYFQGNSAPDKSGLPSDRFSAERTGGSVSTLTIQRTQQEDSAVYLCASSLEASSNTGELFFGEGSRLTVL.

This clonotype was detected many times. The rearrangement uses TRBV29-1 and TRBJ1-5, with a tentative D call TRBD1 (6 bases). Trimming stripped 4 bases from V and 7 bases from J, with 11 bases between. CDR1 is SQVTM and CDR2 is ANQGSEA in the germline V gene. CDR3 length: 12 amino acids. As DNA, the CDR3 is TGCAGCGTTGGGTCAGGGGACCAGCCCCAGCATTTT. The encoded protein is CSVGSGDQPQHF.

This clonotype was found a few times. The chain uses TRBV6-2 or TRBV6-3 and TRBJ1-5; the match to TRBD1 covers 9 bases. This CDR3 contains 11 residues. CDR1 is MNHEY, CDR2 SVGEGT, per germline. The J segment lost 15 bases and the V segment lost 6 bases, leaving 6 bases of the junction unmatched. CDR3 region: CASSDNRGLHF. In DNA, the CDR3 is TGTGCCAGCAGCGACAACAGGGGGCTGCATTTT.

The V gene is TRBV3-1, the J gene TRBJ1-2, with a tentative D call TRBD1 (5 bases). This CDR3 has 15 amino acids. V was clipped by 5 bases and J by 7 bases, with 20 bases between them. From germline, CDR1 is LGHDT and CDR2 YNNKEL (reference sequence). The CDR3 DNA is TGTGCCAGCAGCTTTCGGACAAGCCGCCCGGGTGGCTACACCTTC. It specifies CASSFRTSRPGGYTF. Filled out from reference TRBV3-1 and TRBJ1-2, the complete variable domain reads DTAVSQTPKYLVTQMGNDKSIKCEQNLGHDTMYWYKQDSKKFLKIMFSYNNKELIINETVPNRFSPKSPDKAHLNLHINSLELGDSAVYFCASSFRTSRPGGYTFGSGTRLTVV.

The V call is TRBV20-1, the J call TRBJ2-5; no definite D call. Per germline, CDR1 DFQATT and CDR2 SNEGSKA (reference sequence). The CDR3 length is 12 residues. Trimming left V 3 bases short and J 3 bases short, with 8 bases between. CDR3 sequence: CSARTSEETQYF. In nucleotides, the CDR3 is TGCAGTGCTAGGACATCTGAAGAGACCCAGTACTTC.

DNA for the CDR3: TGCAGTGCTCGAGTGAAACTACCTAACTATGGCTACACCTTC. Translation: CSARVKLPNYGYTF. The chain links TRBV20-1 to TRBJ1-2; D is unresolved. Trimming shortened V by 5 bases and J by 0 bases, and 13 bases separated the two germline ends. The CDR3 consists of 14 residues. Germline loops: CDR1 DFQATT, CDR2 SNEGSKA (reference sequence).